In this sample, the clone carrying this TCR beta chain turned up a few times. The V gene's germline CDR1 is SQVTM and CDR2 ANQGSEA. The V and J ends lost 4 bases and 1 base respectively, with 8 bases between them. This CDR3 is 13 amino acids long. Documented time point: pre-sensitization, week 0. Noted treatment: therapeutic diphenylcyclopropenone sensitization with weekly scalp DPC. The data were obtained in a study of human T cells and chemical hapten exposure. Looking at the study overall: DPC at 2% was the sensitizing agent, placed on 2 cm by 2 cm of upper inner arm skin. There were weekly diphenylcyclopropenone doses to the scalp for patients throughout the roughly 25-week study.

Authors' methods: Sample-level TCR yields exhibited a median of approximately 88,000, with a range of 23,224 to 690,600. A single record per CDR3 protein comes from TCRdb applying MiXCR to the RACE reads. These V and J calls are TCRdb output, not the study's own analysis. Altogether around 350,000 distinct CDR3 sequences are present, 4.5% to 5.5% being singletons, with the ten largest covering about 8.2%. Sequencing used whole blood, obtained in connection with sensitization to the hapten diphenylcyclopropenone (DPC). This chain uses TRBV29-1 with TRBJ1-5; no reliable D call. This TCR was sampled from a woman aged 18-29 years with alopecia areata. Some clones in this sample may be carry-over from other donors' samples. Written as DNA, the CDR3 is TGCAGCGTTGGTCCCGGAAGCAATCAGCCCCAGCATTTT. This codes for CSVGPGSNQPQHF.